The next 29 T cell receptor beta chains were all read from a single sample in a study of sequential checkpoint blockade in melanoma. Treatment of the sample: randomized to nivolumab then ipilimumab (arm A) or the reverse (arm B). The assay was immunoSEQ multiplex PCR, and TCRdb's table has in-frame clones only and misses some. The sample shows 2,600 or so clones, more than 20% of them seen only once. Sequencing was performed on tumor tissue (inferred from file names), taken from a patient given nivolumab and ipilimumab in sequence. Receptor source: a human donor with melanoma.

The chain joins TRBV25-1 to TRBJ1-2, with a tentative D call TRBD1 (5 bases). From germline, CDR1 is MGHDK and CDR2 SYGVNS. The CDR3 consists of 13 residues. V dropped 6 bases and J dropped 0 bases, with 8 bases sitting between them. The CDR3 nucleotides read TGTGCCAGCAGGCAGGGAGCTAACTATGGCTACACCTTC. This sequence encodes CASRQGANYGYTF.

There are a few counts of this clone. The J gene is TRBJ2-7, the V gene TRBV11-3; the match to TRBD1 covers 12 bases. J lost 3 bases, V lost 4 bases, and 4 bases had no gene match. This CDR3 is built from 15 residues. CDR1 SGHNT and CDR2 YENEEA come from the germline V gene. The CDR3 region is CASSSRDRGHYEQYF. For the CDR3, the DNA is TGTGCCAGCAGCTCTCGGGACAGGGGGCACTACGAGCAGTACTTC.

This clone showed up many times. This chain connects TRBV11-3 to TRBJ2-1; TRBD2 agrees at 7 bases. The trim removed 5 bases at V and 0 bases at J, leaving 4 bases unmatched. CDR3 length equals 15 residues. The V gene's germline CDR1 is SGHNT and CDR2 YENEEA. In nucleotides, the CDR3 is TGTGCCAGCAGCAAGCGGGACCCCTCCTACAATGAGCAGTTCTTC. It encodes CASSKRDPSYNEQFF.

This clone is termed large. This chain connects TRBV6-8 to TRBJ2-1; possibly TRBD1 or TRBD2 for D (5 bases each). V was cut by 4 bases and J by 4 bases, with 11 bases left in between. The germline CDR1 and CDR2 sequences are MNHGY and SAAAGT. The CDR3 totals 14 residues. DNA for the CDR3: TGTGCCAGCAGTTCGACGGGGACGTACAATGAGCAGTTCTTC. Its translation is CASSSTGTYNEQFF.

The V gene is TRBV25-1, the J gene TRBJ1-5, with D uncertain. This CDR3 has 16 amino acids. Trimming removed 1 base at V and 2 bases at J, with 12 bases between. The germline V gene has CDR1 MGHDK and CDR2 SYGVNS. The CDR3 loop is CASSESSLLGNQPQHF. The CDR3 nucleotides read TGTGCCAGCAGTGAATCCTCCCTTTTGGGCAATCAGCCCCAGCATTTT. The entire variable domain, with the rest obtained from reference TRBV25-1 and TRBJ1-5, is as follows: EADIYQTPRYLVIGTGKKITLECSQTMGHDKMYWYQQDPGMELHLIHYSYGVNSTEKGDLSSESTVSRIRTEHFPLTLESARPSHTSQYLCASSESSLLGNQPQHFGDGTRLSIL.

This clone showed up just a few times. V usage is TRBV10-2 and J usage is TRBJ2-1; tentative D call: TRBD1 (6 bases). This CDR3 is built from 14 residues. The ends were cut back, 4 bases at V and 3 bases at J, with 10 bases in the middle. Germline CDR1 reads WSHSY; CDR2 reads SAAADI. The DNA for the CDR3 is TGCGCCAGCAGTGTAGCAGGGGACTACAATGAGCAGTTCTTC. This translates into CASSVAGDYNEQFF.

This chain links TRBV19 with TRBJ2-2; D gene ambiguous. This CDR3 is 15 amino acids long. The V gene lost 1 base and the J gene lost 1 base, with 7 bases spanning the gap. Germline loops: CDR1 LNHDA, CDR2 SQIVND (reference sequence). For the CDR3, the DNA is TGTGCCAGTAGTATAGTCTCACGGAACACCGGGGAGCTGTTTTTT. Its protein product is CASSIVSRNTGELFF.

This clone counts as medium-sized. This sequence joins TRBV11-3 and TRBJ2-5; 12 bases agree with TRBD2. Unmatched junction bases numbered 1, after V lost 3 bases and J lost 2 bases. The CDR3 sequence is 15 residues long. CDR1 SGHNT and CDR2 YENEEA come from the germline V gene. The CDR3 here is CASSFGLAGQETQYF. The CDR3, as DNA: TGTGCCAGCAGCTTCGGACTAGCGGGACAAGAGACCCAGTACTTC.

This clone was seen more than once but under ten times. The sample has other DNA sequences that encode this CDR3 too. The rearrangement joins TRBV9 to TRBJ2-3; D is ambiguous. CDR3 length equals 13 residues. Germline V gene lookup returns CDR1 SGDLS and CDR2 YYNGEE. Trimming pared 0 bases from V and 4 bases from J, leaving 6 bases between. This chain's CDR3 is CASSVEVPDTQYF. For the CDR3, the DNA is TGTGCCAGCAGCGTAGAAGTCCCAGATACGCAGTATTTT.

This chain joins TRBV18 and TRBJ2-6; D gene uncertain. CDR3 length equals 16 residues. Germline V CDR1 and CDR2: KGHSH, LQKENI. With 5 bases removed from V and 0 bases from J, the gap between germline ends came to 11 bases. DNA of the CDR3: TGTGCCAGCTCAGGGCAATTCGTCTCTGGGGCCAACGTCCTGACTTTC. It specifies CASSGQFVSGANVLTF.

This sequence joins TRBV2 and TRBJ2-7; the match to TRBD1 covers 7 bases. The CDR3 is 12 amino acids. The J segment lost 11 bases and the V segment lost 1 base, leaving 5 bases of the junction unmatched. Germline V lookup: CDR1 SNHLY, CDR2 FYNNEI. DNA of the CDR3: TGTGCCAGCAGTGAAGGTCCAGGGGGAAAGTACTTC. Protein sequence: CASSEGPGGKYF.

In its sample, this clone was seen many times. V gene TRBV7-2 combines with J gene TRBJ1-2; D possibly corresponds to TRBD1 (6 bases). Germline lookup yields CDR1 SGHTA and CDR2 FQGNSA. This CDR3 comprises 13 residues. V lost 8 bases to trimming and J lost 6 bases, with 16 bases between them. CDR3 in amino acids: CASGPITGNGYTF. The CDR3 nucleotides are TGTGCCAGCGGACCGATTACAGGGAATGGCTACACCTTC.

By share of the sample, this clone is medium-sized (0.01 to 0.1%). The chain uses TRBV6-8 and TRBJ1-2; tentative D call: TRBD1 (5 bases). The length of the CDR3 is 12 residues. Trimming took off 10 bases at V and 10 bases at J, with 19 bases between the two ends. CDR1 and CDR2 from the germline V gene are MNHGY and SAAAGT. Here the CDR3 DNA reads TGTGCCATCGGCCGGGACGGACGTGACTACACCTTC. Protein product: CAIGRDGRDYTF.

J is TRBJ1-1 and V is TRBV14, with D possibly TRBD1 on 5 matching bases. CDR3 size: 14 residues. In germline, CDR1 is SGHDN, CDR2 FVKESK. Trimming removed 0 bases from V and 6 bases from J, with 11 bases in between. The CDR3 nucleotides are TGTGCCAGCAGCCAAGACGGGGCTTCGGCTGAAGCTTTCTTT. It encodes CASSQDGASAEAFF. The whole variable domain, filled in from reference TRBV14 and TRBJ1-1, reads EAGVTQFPSHSVIEKGQTVTLRCDPISGHDNLYWYRRVMGKEIKFLLHFVKESKQDESGMPNNRFLAERTGGTYSTLKVQPAELEDSGVYFCASSQDGASAEAFFGQGTRLTVV.

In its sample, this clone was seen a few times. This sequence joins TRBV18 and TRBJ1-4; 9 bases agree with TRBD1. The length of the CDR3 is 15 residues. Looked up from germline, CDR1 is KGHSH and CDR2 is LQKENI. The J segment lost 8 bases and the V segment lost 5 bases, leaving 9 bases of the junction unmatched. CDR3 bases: TGTGCCAGCTCATTTCTACAGGGGGCGGACGAAAAACTGTTTTTT. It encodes CASSFLQGADEKLFF.

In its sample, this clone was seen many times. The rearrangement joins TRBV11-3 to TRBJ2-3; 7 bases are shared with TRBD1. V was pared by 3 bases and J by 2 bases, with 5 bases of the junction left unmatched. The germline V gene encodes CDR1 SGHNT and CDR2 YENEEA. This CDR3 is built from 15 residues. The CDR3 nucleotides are TGTGCCAGCAGCTTGGTTGGGACAGTCACAGATACGCAGTATTTT. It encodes CASSLVGTVTDTQYF.

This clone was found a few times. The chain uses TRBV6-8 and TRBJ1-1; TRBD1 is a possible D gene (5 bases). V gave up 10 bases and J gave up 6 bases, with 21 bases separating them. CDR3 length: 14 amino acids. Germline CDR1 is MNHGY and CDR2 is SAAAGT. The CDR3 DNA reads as TGTGCCATCAGCGTTGACAGCCAAGCCGCTGAAGCTTTCTTT. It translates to CAISVDSQAAEAFF.

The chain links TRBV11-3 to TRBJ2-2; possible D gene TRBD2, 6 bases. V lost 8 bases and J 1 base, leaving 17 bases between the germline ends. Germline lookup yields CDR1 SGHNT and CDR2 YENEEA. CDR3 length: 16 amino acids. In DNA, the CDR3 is TGTGCCAGCCGAGATTCCAGGGAGGAGAACACCGGGGAGCTGTTTTTT. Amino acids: CASRDSREENTGELFF.

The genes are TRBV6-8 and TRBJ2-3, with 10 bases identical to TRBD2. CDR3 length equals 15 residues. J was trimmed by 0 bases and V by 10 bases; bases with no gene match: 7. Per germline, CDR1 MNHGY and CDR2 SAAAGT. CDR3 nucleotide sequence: TGTGCCATCAATCGACTAGCGGGTAGCACAGATACGCAGTATTTT. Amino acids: CAINRLAGSTDTQYF.

The CDR3 reads CASSFSGSSYNEQFF. CDR3 bases: TGCGCCAGCAGCTTTAGCGGGAGTTCCTACAATGAGCAGTTCTTC. J is TRBJ2-1 and V is TRBV5-1; 9 bases align to TRBD2. The CDR3 sequence is 15 residues long. V was clipped by 2 bases and J by 1 base; unmatched bases: 1. Germline values: CDR1 SGHRS, CDR2 YFSETQ.

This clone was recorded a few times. CDR3 nucleotide sequence: TGTGCCAGCAGCCCCCATGGATGGGGGGCGAATGAAAAACTGTTTTTT. It codes for CASSPHGWGANEKLFF. This chain links TRBV28 with TRBJ1-4, with D tentatively TRBD1 (6 bases). Germline V CDR1 and CDR2: MDHEN, SYDVKM. The CDR3 consists of 16 residues. V lost 6 bases and J lost 5, with 19 bases in between.

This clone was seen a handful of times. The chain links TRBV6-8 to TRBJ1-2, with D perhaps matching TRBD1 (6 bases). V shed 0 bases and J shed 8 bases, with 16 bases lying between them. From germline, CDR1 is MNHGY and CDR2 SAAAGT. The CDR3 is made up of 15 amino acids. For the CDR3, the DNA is TGTGCCAGCAGTTACTCGAGGGGGAAGAACGGGGGCTACACCTTC. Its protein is CASSYSRGKNGGYTF.

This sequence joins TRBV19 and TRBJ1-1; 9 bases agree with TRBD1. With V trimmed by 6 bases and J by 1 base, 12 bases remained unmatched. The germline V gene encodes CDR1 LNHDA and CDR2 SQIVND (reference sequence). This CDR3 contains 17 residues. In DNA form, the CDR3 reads TGTGCCAGTAGCCTCCCGACAGGGGGGCTCAGGAACACTGAAGCTTTCTTT. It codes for CASSLPTGGLRNTEAFF.

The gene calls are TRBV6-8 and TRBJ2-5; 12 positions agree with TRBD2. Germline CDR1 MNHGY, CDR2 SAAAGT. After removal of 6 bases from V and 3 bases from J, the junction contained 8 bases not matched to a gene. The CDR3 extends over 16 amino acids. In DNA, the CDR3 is TGTGCCAGCAGGGCCCCGGCTAGCGGGGGGGAAGAGACCCAGTACTTC. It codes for CASRAPASGGEETQYF.

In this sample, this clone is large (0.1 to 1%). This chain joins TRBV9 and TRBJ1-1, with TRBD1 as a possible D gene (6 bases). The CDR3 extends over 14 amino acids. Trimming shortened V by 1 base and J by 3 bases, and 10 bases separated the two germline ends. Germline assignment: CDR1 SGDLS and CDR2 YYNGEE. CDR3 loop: CASSVNREYTEAFF. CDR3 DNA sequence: TGTGCCAGCAGCGTAAACAGGGAATACACTGAAGCTTTCTTT.

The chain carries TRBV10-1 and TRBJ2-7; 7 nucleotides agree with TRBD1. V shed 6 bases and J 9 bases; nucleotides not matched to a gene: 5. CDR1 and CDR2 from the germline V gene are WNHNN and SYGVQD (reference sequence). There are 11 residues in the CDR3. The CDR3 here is CASRRQGMQYV. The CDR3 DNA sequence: TGCGCCAGCAGAAGACAGGGTATGCAGTACGTC.

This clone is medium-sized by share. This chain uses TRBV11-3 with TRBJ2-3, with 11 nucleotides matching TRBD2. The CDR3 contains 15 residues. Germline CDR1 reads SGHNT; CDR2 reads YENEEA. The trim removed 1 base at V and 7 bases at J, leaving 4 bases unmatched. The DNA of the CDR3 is TGTGCCAGCAGCTTAGTTGGGACTAGCGGATATACGCAGTATTTT. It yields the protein CASSLVGTSGYTQYF.

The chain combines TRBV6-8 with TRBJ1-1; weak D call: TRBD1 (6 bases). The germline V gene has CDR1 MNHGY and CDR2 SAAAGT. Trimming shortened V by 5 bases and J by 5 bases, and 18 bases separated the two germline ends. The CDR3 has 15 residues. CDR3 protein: CASSDNRVVRTEAFF. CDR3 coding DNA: TGTGCCAGCAGTGATAACAGGGTGGTAAGGACTGAAGCTTTCTTT.

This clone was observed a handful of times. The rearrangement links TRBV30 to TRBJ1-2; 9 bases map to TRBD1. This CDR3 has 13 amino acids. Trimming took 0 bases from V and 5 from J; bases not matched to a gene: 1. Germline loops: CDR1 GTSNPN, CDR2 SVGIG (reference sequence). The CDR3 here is CAWSVGQGYGYTF. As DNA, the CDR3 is TGTGCCTGGAGTGTAGGACAGGGGTATGGCTACACCTTC.